Listed here is a single TCR beta chain. Its cognate antigen is unknown. This sample stems from a study of shared clonotypes between healthy human individuals. Study context: Sampling drew on donors who were a couple of women and three men aged 18 to 49. Notes on the study in general: Among donors, clonotype sharing was expected to be affected by sequencing depth.

CD8 cells regarded as naive lacked CD45RO, were positively chosen for CCR7, and omitted terminally differentiated effector memory CD45RA+ cells. The V gene lost 1 base and the J gene lost 1 base, with 10 bases spanning the gap. The V gene's germline CDR1 is MGHRA and CDR2 YSYEKL. The CDR3 extends over 15 amino acids. It was at deep level that the assay was run. Libraries were prepared by immunoSEQ multiplex PCR; TCRdb keeps only in-frame clonotypes and omits some of them. The repertoire consists of around 2.1 million clones, with 85% to 95% occurring once and the leading ten covering around 1.7%. Sequenced sample: naive CD8+ T cells from PBMCs. The chain is built from TRBV4-1 and TRBJ1-1; possibly TRBD1 for D (5 bases). This receptor was identified in a man aged 18-30 years in good health. Some clones in this sample may be carry-over from other donors' samples. Here the CDR3 reads CASSQVPQGNTEAFF. DNA of the CDR3: TGCGCCAGCAGCCAAGTTCCCCAGGGGAACACTGAAGCTTTCTTT.